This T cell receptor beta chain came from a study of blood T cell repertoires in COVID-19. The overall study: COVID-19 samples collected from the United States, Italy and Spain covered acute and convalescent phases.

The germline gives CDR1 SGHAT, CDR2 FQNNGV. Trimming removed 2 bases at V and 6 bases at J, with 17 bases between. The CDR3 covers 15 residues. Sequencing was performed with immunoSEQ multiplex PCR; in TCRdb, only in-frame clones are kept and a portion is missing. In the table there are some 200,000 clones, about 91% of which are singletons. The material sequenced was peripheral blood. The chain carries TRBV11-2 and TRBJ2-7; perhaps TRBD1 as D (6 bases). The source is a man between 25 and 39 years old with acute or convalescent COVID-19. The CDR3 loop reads CASSLRRDTLGEQYF. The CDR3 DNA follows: TGTGCCAGCAGCTTACGTCGGGACACGTTGGGCGAGCAGTACTTC.